This entry lists 24 T cell receptor beta chains sequenced from one sample in a study of T cells in Graves' hyperthyroidism and ophthalmopathy. RNA transcripts yielded amplified TCR beta CDR3 regions. During a first-round RT-PCR of the TCR CDR3, the HTBI primer set was used. TCRdb itself ran the multiplex PCR reads through MiXCR, one entry per CDR3 protein. The sample gives about 600,000 distinct CDR3 sequences, roughly a sixth of which show up once; 2.5% to 4% is in the top ten. The sequencing sample was made of blood. The receptors stem from a woman aged 40 to 55 with Graves' ophthalmopathy.

This clonotype was found a few times. V gene TRBV5-4 combines with J gene TRBJ2-7, with TRBD2 identical over 13 bases. V lost 0 bases, J lost 4 bases, and 7 bases stayed unmatched. The CDR3 is 17 residues long. The germline gives CDR1 SGHNT, CDR2 YYREEE (reference sequence). CDR3 protein: CASSLVPRTSGSYEQYF. Here the CDR3 DNA reads TGTGCCAGCAGCTTGGTTCCCCGGACTAGCGGGAGTTACGAGCAGTACTTC.

This clonotype was recorded a few times. The J gene is TRBJ1-1, the V gene TRBV6-5; a weak D match, TRBD1 (5 bases). This CDR3 has 12 residues. Deletions cut 2 bases from V and 11 bases from J, with 12 bases between. Germline V CDR1 and CDR2: MNHEY, SVGAGI. CDR3 nucleotide sequence: TGTGCCAGCAGTTACAGGGGACCTAGGGCTTTCTTT. Protein sequence: CASSYRGPRAFF.

Notes on this clonotype: Given a much more abundant clone one base away, this may be a read error. The chain links TRBV5-1 to TRBJ2-7; 12 bases match TRBD2. Trimming cost V 0 bases and J 2 bases; bases outside gene matches: 3. CDR1 and CDR2 (germline): SGHRS, YFSETQ. The CDR3 runs to 16 residues. The chain's CDR3 is CASSLASSGRAYEQYF. CDR3 coding DNA: TGCGCCAGCAGCTTGGCGTCTAGCGGGAGGGCCTACGAGCAGTACTTC.

This chain links TRBV18 with TRBJ2-6, with D tentatively TRBD2 (5 bases). The V and J ends lost 5 bases and 4 bases respectively, with 18 bases between them. CDR1 is KGHSH and CDR2 is LQKENI in the germline V gene. CDR3 size: 17 residues. The CDR3 DNA reads as TGTGCCAGCTCATGGAGGAGGTATCCCGCCGGGGCCAACGTCCTGACTTTC. Protein product: CASSWRRYPAGANVLTF.

This chain links TRBV2 with TRBJ2-1; D is uncertain. Germline V gene data show CDR1 as SNHLY and CDR2 as FYNNEI. This CDR3 has 11 amino acids. With 6 bases removed from V and 12 bases from J, the gap between germline ends came to 12 bases. The chain's CDR3 is CASRSEEMQFF. CDR3 DNA: TGTGCCAGCAGGTCAGAGGAGATGCAGTTCTTC. The whole variable domain, remainder taken from reference TRBV2 and TRBJ2-1, is EPEVTQTPSHQVTQMGQEVILRCVPISNHLYFYWYRQILGQKVEFLVSFYNNEISEKSEIFDDQFSVERPDGSNFTLKIRSTKLEDSAMYFCASRSEEMQFFGPGTRLTVL.

This clonotype showed up just a few times. The V and J genes are TRBV7-2 and TRBJ1-1; D is undetermined. This CDR3 contains 15 residues. CDR1 is SGHTA and CDR2 is FQGNSA in the germline V gene. V lost 4 bases to trimming and J lost 3 bases, with 15 bases between them. The CDR3: CASSSGRIMDTEAFF. The DNA for the CDR3 is TGTGCCAGCAGCTCAGGACGGATCATGGACACTGAAGCTTTCTTT.

This clonotype was observed many times. This chain links TRBV6-1 with TRBJ2-2, with a possible D match to TRBD1 (6 bases). Trimming took off 5 bases at V and 4 bases at J, with 17 bases between the two ends. This CDR3 has 16 residues. Germline assignment: CDR1 MNHNS and CDR2 SASEGT. The CDR3 DNA reads TGTGCCAGCAGTCACAGGACAGAAGGGCCCACCGGGGAGCTGTTTTTT. Amino acid sequence: CASSHRTEGPTGELFF.

A few counts support this clonotype. The rearrangement links TRBV19 to TRBJ2-5; D possibly matches TRBD1 or TRBD2 (6 bases each). Deletions cut 4 bases from V and 3 bases from J, with 9 bases between. Germline CDR1 reads LNHDA; CDR2 reads SQIVND (reference sequence). CDR3 length: 13 residues. The chain's CDR3 is CASSRGAEETQYF. The CDR3 DNA reads TGTGCCAGTAGTAGGGGGGCAGAAGAGACCCAGTACTTC.

The CDR3 spells CASSTRTGETTEAFF. The CDR3 nucleotides are TGTGCCAGCAGCACTCGGACAGGAGAAACCACTGAAGCTTTCTTT. The chain is built from TRBV7-9 and TRBJ1-1; 7 bases are a match to TRBD1. Unmatched junction bases numbered 10, after V lost 5 bases and J lost 4 bases. CDR1 and CDR2 from the germline V gene are SEHNR and FQNEAQ (reference sequence). CDR3 length: 15 amino acids.

Note on this clonotype: Possible read error: a much larger clone is one base away. The chain uses TRBV5-1 and TRBJ2-5; D gene uncertain. Germline assignment: CDR1 SGHRS and CDR2 YFSETQ. This CDR3 comprises 14 residues. The chain's CDR3 is CASSVTVYQGTQYF. CDR3 DNA: TGCGCCAGCAGCGTTACAGTGTACCAAGGGACCCAGTACTTC.

The genes are TRBV4-1 and TRBJ2-5; D is unresolved. Germline CDR1 reads MGHRA; CDR2 reads YSYEKL. The V and J ends lost 0 bases and 5 bases respectively, with 7 bases between them. CDR3 length equals 13 residues. This CDR3 reads CASSQDLTETQYF. CDR3 nucleotide sequence: TGCGCCAGCAGCCAAGACCTGACGGAGACCCAGTACTTC.

This chain links TRBV11-2 with TRBJ2-7; 9 bases match TRBD1. Germline lookup yields CDR1 SGHAT and CDR2 FQNNGV. The CDR3 consists of 14 residues. The J segment lost 5 bases and the V segment lost 3 bases, leaving 5 bases of the junction unmatched. For the CDR3, the DNA is TGTGCCAGCAGCTTGGGACAGGGAAGAGACGAGCAGTACTTC. Residues: CASSLGQGRDEQYF.

Ten or more counts support this clonotype. The rearrangement joins TRBV11-2 to TRBJ2-1; the D is unclear. Germline-derived CDR1 and CDR2 are SGHAT and FQNNGV. There are 15 residues in the CDR3. Trimming shortened V by 7 bases and J by 0 bases, and 13 bases separated the two germline ends. CDR3 in amino acids: CASTPVFDSYNEQFF. CDR3 DNA: TGTGCCAGCACCCCTGTTTTCGACTCCTACAATGAGCAGTTCTTC.

This clonotype was counted many times. The chain recombines TRBV20-1 with TRBJ2-3; D assignment may be TRBD1 or TRBD2 (5 bases each). Germline V gene data show CDR1 as DFQATT and CDR2 as SNEGSKA (reference sequence). CDR3 size: 14 residues. Trimming left V 3 bases short and J 0 bases short, with 10 bases between. The CDR3 nucleotides read TGCAGTGCTAGGATGGGACCTAGCACAGATACGCAGTATTTT. As protein: CSARMGPSTDTQYF.

The table lists this clonotype with a few counts. A much bigger clone sits one base away, suggesting this may be a read error. This chain links TRBV6-1 with TRBJ1-1, with a weak D call TRBD1 (6 bases). The length of the CDR3 is 13 residues. Germline values: CDR1 MNHNS, CDR2 SASEGT. V was cut by 6 bases and J by 3 bases, with 11 bases left in between. In DNA, the CDR3 is TGTGCCAGCAGGGGACAATGGGACACTGAAGCTTTCTTT. As protein: CASRGQWDTEAFF.

The table lists this clonotype with many counts. V usage is TRBV6-2 or TRBV6-3 and J usage is TRBJ2-1; TRBD2 matches at 13 bases. The V segment lost 2 bases and the J segment 3 bases; nucleotides outside the gene matches: 7. The germline V gene encodes CDR1 MNHEY and CDR2 SVGEGT. CDR3 length: 18 residues. CDR3 protein: CASSYGRGLAGLYNEQFF. The CDR3 DNA sequence: TGTGCCAGCAGTTACGGGAGGGGACTAGCGGGACTCTACAATGAGCAGTTCTTC.

This chain joins TRBV19 and TRBJ2-1, with 11 bases lining up with TRBD1. From germline, CDR1 is LNHDA and CDR2 SQIVND (reference sequence). The J segment lost 6 bases and the V segment lost 7 bases, leaving 11 bases of the junction unmatched. The CDR3 contains 16 residues. The CDR3 sequence: CASTRYGTGGSNEQFF. In DNA form, the CDR3 reads TGTGCCAGTACTCGATACGGGACAGGGGGTTCCAATGAGCAGTTCTTC.

This clonotype was picked up many times. The junction and the germline gene differ at one end; a read error may be behind it. V and J are TRBV5-1 and TRBJ2-5; D ambiguous. The CDR3 spans 14 residues. Germline V gene data show CDR1 as SGHRS and CDR2 as YFSETQ. The CDR3 nucleotides read TGTGCCAGCAGCACCGGACGGAACCAAGAGACCCAGTACTTC. This codes for CASSTGRNQETQYF. The entire variable domain, with the rest obtained from reference TRBV5-1 and TRBJ2-5, is as follows: KAGVTQTPRYLIKTRGQQVTLSCSPISGHRSVSWYQQTPGQGLQFLFEYFSETQRNKGNFPGRFSGRQFSNSRSEMNVSTLELGDSALYLCASSTGRNQETQYFGPGTRLLVL.

This clonotype was detected many times. V usage is TRBV11-2 and J usage is TRBJ2-7, with a weak D call TRBD1 (5 bases). In germline, CDR1 is SGHAT, CDR2 FQNNGV. Trimming removed 3 bases at V and 2 bases at J, with 8 bases between. CDR3 size: 13 residues. DNA for the CDR3: TGTGCCAGCAGCTTTGGCAGGGCCTACGAGCAGTACTTC. It is translated as CASSFGRAYEQYF.

This clonotype has a count of ten or more. This chain uses TRBV20-1 with TRBJ1-2, with D possibly TRBD1 on 5 matching bases. The germline V gene encodes CDR1 DFQATT and CDR2 SNEGSKA (reference sequence). Trimming left V 3 bases short and J 4 bases short, with 18 bases between. There are 15 residues in the CDR3. CDR3 loop: CSASGGLMRGYGYTF. As DNA, the CDR3 is TGCAGTGCTAGCGGGGGGTTGATGAGAGGCTATGGCTACACCTTC.

This clonotype was seen at least ten times. The chain is built from TRBV6-1 and TRBJ2-7; maybe TRBD2 (5 bases). Germline V gives CDR1 MNHNS, CDR2 SASEGT. CDR3 length equals 13 residues. Trimming shortened V by 1 base and J by 6 bases, and 10 bases separated the two germline ends. The CDR3 nucleotides read TGTGCCAGCAGTGAAGGCGACGCGGGCGAGCAGTACTTC. Its protein is CASSEGDAGEQYF.

This clonotype showed up many times. The V and J genes are TRBV20-1 and TRBJ2-7; 7 bases are a match to TRBD1. Germline CDR1 DFQATT, CDR2 SNEGSKA (reference sequence). The length of the CDR3 is 15 residues. Trimming at V came to 0 bases and at J to 5 bases, leaving 10 bases not matched to a gene. CDR3 loop: CSARDWTGPRDEQYF. CDR3 in DNA: TGCAGTGCTAGAGATTGGACAGGCCCTCGGGACGAGCAGTACTTC.

This clonotype was detected a few times. The chain has TRBV12-3 or TRBV12-4 and TRBJ2-7, with D perhaps matching TRBD2 (6 bases). There are 14 residues in the CDR3. V lost 6 bases and J 3 bases, leaving 15 bases between the germline ends. CDR3 protein: CASRYGSPLYEQYF. CDR3 nucleotide sequence: TGTGCCAGCAGGTACGGGAGCCCCCTCTACGAGCAGTACTTC.

This clonotype was detected many times. This chain connects TRBV12-3 or TRBV12-4 to TRBJ1-2; D not resolved. V was clipped by 8 bases and J by 5 bases, with 12 bases between them. This CDR3 has 12 amino acids. Written as DNA, the CDR3 is TGTGCCAGCGGTATGACGGCTTATGGCTACACCTTC. Amino acids: CASGMTAYGYTF.